A single sample is the source of the 19 T cell receptor beta chains below, sequenced in a study of cytomegalovirus exposure and HLA in healthy donors. Primers: 60 Vbeta forward and 13 Jbeta reverse. Here immunoSEQ multiplex PCR was the method, and the copy in TCRdb shows in-frame clones only, minus some. The sample includes approximately 140,000 clones, about 85% of them seen just once. Material: PBMCs. These TCRs come from a human donor in good health.

The CDR3: CASSLSGGSQPQHF. CDR3 sequence (DNA): TGTGCCAGCAGTTTATCAGGGGGCAGTCAGCCCCAGCATTTT. The rearrangement joins TRBV27 to TRBJ1-5; 7 positions agree with TRBD1. This CDR3 has 14 residues. V shed 0 bases and J 6 bases; nucleotides not matched to a gene: 2. Germline loops: CDR1 MNHEY, CDR2 SMNVEV (reference sequence).

On this clone itself: Other DNA sequences in the sample encode the same CDR3. The chain couples TRBV7-2 to TRBJ2-7, with D unclear. Deletions cut 5 bases from V and 1 base from J, with 6 bases between. The CDR3 spans 12 residues. CDR1 and CDR2 from the germline V gene are SGHTA and FQGNSA. CDR3 sequence (DNA): TGTGCCAGCAGCCCAAATTCCTACGAGCAGTACTTC. Its translation: CASSPNSYEQYF.

This rearrangement joins TRBV28 to TRBJ1-3; the match to TRBD1 covers 8 bases. V was clipped by 3 bases and J by 0 bases; unmatched bases: 7. The CDR3 contains 17 residues. Germline V lookup: CDR1 MDHEN, CDR2 SYDVKM. CDR3 sequence (DNA): TGTGCCAGCAGTTTTGGGGACAGGTCAAACTCTGGAAACACCATATATTTT. It specifies CASSFGDRSNSGNTIYF.

This sequence joins TRBV7-8 and TRBJ1-1; possible D gene TRBD1, 6 bases. The CDR3 spans 13 residues. Trimming removed 5 bases at V and 7 bases at J, with 14 bases between. Germline lookup yields CDR1 SGHVS and CDR2 FQNEAQ. CDR3 sequence reads: CASSVHRDGEAFF. The DNA of the CDR3 is TGTGCCAGCAGCGTTCACAGGGACGGTGAAGCTTTCTTT.

The V gene is TRBV11-2, the J gene TRBJ1-4; D unresolved. Trimming took off 6 bases at V and 0 bases at J, with 11 bases between the two ends. The CDR3 spans 15 residues. Germline CDR1 is SGHAT and CDR2 is FQNNGV. CDR3 in DNA: TGTGCCAGCAGTTCAATAAGCTCAACTAATGAAAAACTGTTTTTT. Protein sequence: CASSSISSTNEKLFF.

The V call is TRBV18, the J call TRBJ1-2, with D tentatively TRBD1 (5 bases). CDR3 size: 16 residues. Trimming cost V 3 bases and J 0 bases, with 14 bases left between them. The V gene's germline CDR1 is KGHSH and CDR2 LQKENI. The CDR3 reads CASSPFTAGSNYGYTF. CDR3 nucleotides: TGTGCCAGCTCACCCTTCACGGCAGGGTCTAACTATGGCTACACCTTC.

This clone was observed a single time. This chain links TRBV7-9 with TRBJ1-1, with D unresolved. Trimming stripped 3 bases from V and 0 bases from J, with 8 bases between. The CDR3 totals 14 residues. CDR1 is SEHNR and CDR2 is FQNEAQ in the germline V gene (reference sequence). CDR3 nucleotides: TGTGCCAGCAGCTTCGTCCGTCTGAACACTGAAGCTTTCTTT. Protein sequence: CASSFVRLNTEAFF.

The gene calls are TRBV28 and TRBJ2-1; 9 nucleotides line up with TRBD2. The junction had 14 bases not matched to a gene; V was cut back by 3 bases and J by 8 bases. CDR3 length: 17 amino acids. CDR1 is MDHEN and CDR2 is SYDVKM in the germline V gene. The CDR3 nucleotides are TGTGCCAGCAGTTTCCACCCTAGAGCGGGAGGATCGGATGAGCAGTTCTTC. It specifies CASSFHPRAGGSDEQFF.

This clone was seen a handful of times. V usage is TRBV5-6 and J usage is TRBJ1-5; 9 nucleotides line up with TRBD1. The CDR3 is 17 amino acids. The V segment lost 1 base and the J segment 3 bases; nucleotides outside the gene matches: 8. Looked up from germline, CDR1 is SGHDT and CDR2 is YYEEEE. CDR3 coding DNA: TGTGCCAGCAGCTTGTTTGATCGGACAGGGGACAATCAGCCCCAGCATTTT. This translates into CASSLFDRTGDNQPQHF.

This chain connects TRBV19 to TRBJ1-2; tentatively, D is TRBD1 (6 bases). V was clipped by 2 bases and J by 6 bases, with 16 bases between them. CDR1 and CDR2 from the germline V gene are LNHDA and SQIVND (reference sequence). CDR3 length equals 15 residues. The CDR3 region has the DNA TGTGCCAGTAGTATATGGTCCGGACAGCTGGATGGCTACACCTTC. The encoded protein is CASSIWSGQLDGYTF.

This clone was detected only a few times. V and J are TRBV4-1 and TRBJ1-3; D is unclear. V gave up 1 base and J gave up 5 bases, with 27 bases separating them. Germline assignment: CDR1 MGHRA and CDR2 YSYEKL. The CDR3 is made up of 20 amino acids. The CDR3 protein is CASSQVPSLAAILERNTIYF. CDR3 DNA: TGCGCCAGCAGCCAAGTGCCATCCTTAGCCGCGATCCTGGAGCGAAACACCATATATTTT.

This clone was counted between two and nine times. V usage is TRBV30 and J usage is TRBJ2-5; 9 bases are a match to TRBD1. The J call may be mistaken, given a closer DNA end match to TRBJ2-7. This CDR3 region has 16 residues. The V gene's germline CDR1 is GTSNPN and CDR2 SVGIG (reference sequence). The CDR3 loop reads CAWSKGLQGAGYEQYF. The CDR3 DNA reads as TGTGCCTGGAGTAAGGGGTTACAGGGGGCCGGTTACGAGCAGTACTTC.

The rearrangement uses TRBV7-8 and TRBJ2-2; TRBD2 matches at 8 bases. Germline trimming cut 3 bases from V and 5 bases from J; bases unmatched to any gene: 5. The CDR3 runs 15 residues. Germline CDR1 and CDR2: SGHVS and FQNEAQ. The CDR3 protein is CASSFWASGTGELFF. CDR3 nucleotide sequence: TGTGCCAGCAGCTTTTGGGCTAGCGGGACCGGGGAGCTGTTTTTT.

Here the CDR3 reads CASSLPGGGRNTEAFF. In nucleotides, the CDR3 is TGTGCCAGCAGCTTGCCCGGAGGGGGCAGGAACACTGAAGCTTTCTTT. The V gene is TRBV5-4, the J gene TRBJ1-1, with 7 bases identical to TRBD1. CDR1 and CDR2 from the germline V gene are SGHNT and YYREEE (reference sequence). The ends lost 1 base at V and 1 base at J; junction bases unmatched: 7. This CDR3 contains 16 residues.

The rearrangement joins TRBV10-2 to TRBJ2-7; maybe TRBD2 (7 bases). V lost 0 bases, J lost 3 bases, and 9 bases lay in between. Germline-derived CDR1 and CDR2 are WSHSY and SAAADI. The CDR3 is 14 amino acids. CDR3 nucleotide sequence: TGCGCCAGCAGTGAGTCGGGGGGGCTCTACGAGCAGTACTTC. Encoded protein: CASSESGGLYEQYF.

This sequence joins TRBV28 and TRBJ2-7; no clear D. Trimming left V 2 bases short and J 0 bases short, with 11 bases between. Germline V CDR1 and CDR2: MDHEN, SYDVKM. The CDR3 has 15 residues. In DNA form, the CDR3 reads TGTGCCAGCAGTTTAGGGCCTTCCCACTCCTACGAGCAGTACTTC. The encoded protein is CASSLGPSHSYEQYF.

The chain employs TRBV19 and TRBJ1-5, with D maybe TRBD1 (5 bases). Per germline, CDR1 LNHDA and CDR2 SQIVND (reference sequence). V shed 5 bases and J shed 4 bases, with 18 bases lying between them. The CDR3 is made up of 16 amino acids. The CDR3 nucleotides read TGTGCCAGTAGTCTACCGACAGTGAGTTGGAATCAGCCCCAGCATTTT. Translated, it gives CASSLPTVSWNQPQHF.

This clone was seen just once. An end of the junction differs from the germline gene, which may be a read error. The V gene is TRBV29-1, the J gene TRBJ1-2, with D possibly matching TRBD1 (5 bases). Germline lookup yields CDR1 SQVTM and CDR2 ANQGSEA. This CDR3 is built from 11 residues. The CDR3: CSVESGYGYPF. The CDR3 DNA reads as TGCAGCGTTGAATCAGGGTATGGCTACCCCTTC. Complete variable domain (other parts from reference TRBV29-1 and TRBJ1-2): SAVISQKPSRDICQRGTSLTIQCQVDSQVTMMFWYRQQPGQSLTLIATANQGSEATYESGFVIDKFPISRPNLTFSTLTVSNMSPEDSSIYLCSVESGYGYPFGSGTRLTVV.

This chain links TRBV7-9 with TRBJ1-1; D possibly corresponds to TRBD1 (5 bases). CDR1 is SEHNR and CDR2 is FQNEAQ in the germline V gene (reference sequence). With 4 bases removed from V and 6 bases from J, the gap between germline ends came to 9 bases. The CDR3 length is 12 residues. CDR3 sequence: CASSSRVAEAFF. The CDR3 DNA sequence: TGTGCCAGCAGCTCCAGGGTCGCTGAAGCTTTCTTT.